The 19 T cell receptor beta chains given below trace back to one sample, sequenced in a study of blood T cell repertoires in COVID-19. Data came from immunoSEQ multiplex PCR; TCRdb stores just in-frame clones and leaves some out. The sample lists some 300,000 clones, roughly 90% occurring once. The sequencing sample was made of peripheral blood. These receptors all come from a woman aged 40-49 years with COVID-19, enrolled during active disease.

This chain links TRBV20-1 with TRBJ1-2; D may be TRBD1 (5 bases). The CDR3 is 14 residues long. V lost 3 bases and J lost 2, with 13 bases in between. Germline V lookup: CDR1 DFQATT, CDR2 SNEGSKA (reference sequence). CDR3 amino acids: CSASWRGTNYGYTF. The CDR3 coding sequence is TGCAGTGCTAGTTGGCGGGGGACGAACTATGGCTACACCTTC.

This chain connects TRBV6-4 to TRBJ2-1; D gene uncertain. Between the trimmed V and J ends, which lost 2 bases and 0 bases, there was a span of 8 bases. The CDR3 loop spans 15 amino acids. Germline V gene lookup returns CDR1 MRHNA and CDR2 SNTAGT. For the CDR3, the DNA is TGTGCCAGCAGTGACGGCTGGAGCTCCTACAATGAGCAGTTCTTC. Translation gives CASSDGWSSYNEQFF.

V usage is TRBV6-6 and J usage is TRBJ1-2, with 7 bases fitting TRBD1. Germline loops: CDR1 MNHNY, CDR2 SVGAGI (reference sequence). This CDR3 spans 13 amino acids. V trimming: 6 bases; J trimming: 7 bases; junction bases outside the gene matches: 8. CDR3 in DNA: TGTGCCAGCAGCCGGGACAGTACATCTGGCTACACCTTC. The encoded protein is CASSRDSTSGYTF.

J is TRBJ1-1 and V is TRBV30, with TRBD1 identical over 7 bases. J was trimmed by 1 base and V by 5 bases; bases with no gene match: 7. The CDR3 consists of 14 residues. CDR1 and CDR2 from the germline V gene are GTSNPN and SVGIG (reference sequence). This CDR3 is CAWSRTGWNTEAFF. The CDR3 region has the DNA TGTGCCTGGTCCCGGACAGGCTGGAACACTGAAGCTTTCTTT.

V is TRBV14 and J is TRBJ2-2, with a weak D call TRBD2 (5 bases). The ends were cut back, 5 bases at V and 5 bases at J, with 12 bases in the middle. This CDR3 comprises 14 residues. Looked up from germline, CDR1 is SGHDN and CDR2 is FVKESK. The CDR3 is CASSSYTGTGELFF. The CDR3 coding sequence is TGTGCCAGCAGCTCGTACACGGGAACCGGGGAGCTGTTTTTT.

The chain recombines TRBV7-2 with TRBJ1-6; 8 bases are shared with TRBD1. The CDR3 runs to 14 residues. The germline gives CDR1 SGHTA, CDR2 FQGNSA. With V trimmed by 1 base and J by 10 bases, 3 bases remained unmatched. CDR3 nucleotide sequence: TGTGCCAGCAGCTTAGAACAGGGGGAGTCACCCCTCCACTTT. Residues: CASSLEQGESPLHF.

The chain uses TRBV9 and TRBJ2-5; D is perhaps TRBD2 (5 bases). CDR3 size: 13 residues. Trimming pared 4 bases from V and 5 bases from J, leaving 12 bases between. CDR1 is SGDLS, CDR2 YYNGEE, per germline. This chain's CDR3 is CASSPPRGETQYF. CDR3 DNA sequence: TGTGCCAGCAGCCCCCCAAGAGGGGAGACCCAGTACTTC.

The V call is TRBV5-4, the J call TRBJ2-1; D is possibly TRBD1 (6 bases). The CDR3 spans 15 residues. Germline values: CDR1 SGHNT, CDR2 YYREEE (reference sequence). Deletions cut 3 bases from V and 3 bases from J, with 13 bases between. This chain's CDR3 is CASSYPGTNYNEQFF. The DNA for the CDR3 is TGTGCCAGCAGCTACCCCGGGACAAACTACAATGAGCAGTTCTTC.

This rearrangement joins TRBV12-3 or TRBV12-4 to TRBJ2-2; TRBD1 is a possible D gene (6 bases). This CDR3 region has 13 residues. V gave up 3 bases and J gave up 7 bases, with 9 bases separating them. CDR3 DNA: TGTGCCAGCAGTTTGGCAGGGGTCGGGGAGCTGTTTTTT. Its protein is CASSLAGVGELFF.

This chain joins TRBV28 and TRBJ2-1; 8 positions agree with TRBD2. The germline CDR1 and CDR2 sequences are MDHEN and SYDVKM. The CDR3 has 16 residues. V shed 3 bases and J 4 bases; nucleotides not matched to a gene: 8. The CDR3 nucleotides read TGTGCCAGCAGTTTTTGGTCTAGCGGGTTATACAATGAGCAGTTCTTC. Translated: CASSFWSSGLYNEQFF.

This rearrangement joins TRBV6-5 to TRBJ2-3, with D possibly being TRBD1 (5 bases). The CDR3 is 14 amino acids. V gave up 5 bases and J gave up 4 bases, with 13 bases separating them. Per the germline V gene, CDR1 is MNHEY and CDR2 is SVGAGI. CDR3 nucleotide sequence: TGTGCCAGCAGTCATAATCAGGGTGCAGATACGCAGTATTTT. The encoded protein is CASSHNQGADTQYF.

The CDR3 spells CASSITAGGNEQFF. The CDR3 coding sequence is TGTGCCAGTAGTATTACGGCGGGAGGAAATGAGCAGTTCTTC. The V and J genes are TRBV19 and TRBJ2-1; 8 bases are a match to TRBD2. V trimming: 3 bases; J trimming: 7 bases; junction bases outside the gene matches: 5. CDR3 length equals 14 residues. Germline V gives CDR1 LNHDA, CDR2 SQIVND (reference sequence).

The chain recombines TRBV4-1 with TRBJ1-1, with 10 bases identical to TRBD1. The V gene's germline CDR1 is MGHRA and CDR2 YSYEKL. The V segment lost 3 bases and the J segment 3 bases; nucleotides outside the gene matches: 7. The CDR3 contains 16 residues. The CDR3, as DNA: TGCGCCAGCAGCCATCGAATCGGGACAGGGGACACTGAAGCTTTCTTT. This encodes CASSHRIGTGDTEAFF.

The chain has TRBV6-2 or TRBV6-3 and TRBJ1-2; tentative D call: TRBD1 (5 bases). V was cut by 0 bases and J by 10 bases, with 15 bases left in between. This CDR3 is built from 14 residues. Germline lookup yields CDR1 MNHEY and CDR2 SVGEGT. DNA of the CDR3: TGTGCCAGCAGTTACTCCCAGGTACAGGCTACCTACACCTTC. Residues: CASSYSQVQATYTF.

V and J are TRBV5-1 and TRBJ2-1, with D possibly being TRBD1 (6 bases). Trimming took off 4 bases at V and 3 bases at J, with 11 bases between the two ends. This CDR3 has 14 amino acids. Germline CDR1 reads SGHRS; CDR2 reads YFSETQ. The CDR3 nucleotides are TGCGCCAGCAGCGCACAGGGAATCTACAATGAGCAGTTCTTC. The encoded protein is CASSAQGIYNEQFF.

V and J are TRBV28 and TRBJ1-1, with 9 nucleotides matching TRBD1. The V and J ends lost 5 bases and 4 bases, in that order; junction bases with no gene match: 11. Germline CDR1 reads MDHEN; CDR2 reads SYDVKM. This CDR3 region has 16 residues. The CDR3 loop is CASSRPTGGGGTEAFF. The CDR3 DNA is TGTGCCAGCAGTCGACCGACAGGGGGAGGTGGCACTGAAGCTTTCTTT.

The rearrangement joins TRBV19 to TRBJ1-1; D perhaps matches TRBD1 (6 bases). Trimming cost V 5 bases and J 0 bases, with 10 bases left between them. In germline, CDR1 is LNHDA, CDR2 SQIVND (reference sequence). The CDR3 is 14 residues long. CDR3 residues: CASSYRALNTEAFF. As DNA, the CDR3 is TGTGCCAGTAGTTACAGGGCTCTGAACACTGAAGCTTTCTTT. Full variable domain (outside the CDR3, taken from reference TRBV19 and TRBJ1-1): DGGITQSPKYLFRKEGQNVTLSCEQNLNHDAMYWYRQDPGQGLRLIYYSQIVNDFQKGDIAEGYSVSREKKESFPLTVTSAQKNPTAFYLCASSYRALNTEAFFGQGTRLTVV.

The rearrangement uses TRBV29-1 and TRBJ2-3; unclear D gene. This CDR3 is built from 16 residues. CDR1 and CDR2 (germline): SQVTM, ANQGSEA. V lost 1 base and J 1 base, leaving 15 bases between the germline ends. The CDR3 nucleotides read TGCAGCGTTGAAGGAGTCCCCCATGTCGGCACAGATACGCAGTATTTT. Protein: CSVEGVPHVGTDTQYF.

The gene calls are TRBV5-4 and TRBJ2-3; TRBD2 matches 7 bases. CDR3 length: 16 residues. Unmatched junction bases numbered 8, after V lost 4 bases and J lost 0 bases. CDR1 and CDR2 from the germline V gene are SGHNT and YYREEE (reference sequence). CDR3 residues: CASSPMGGTSTDTQYF. In DNA form, the CDR3 reads TGTGCCAGCAGCCCGATGGGGGGGACTAGCACAGATACGCAGTATTTT. Combining the CDR3 with reference TRBV5-4 and TRBJ2-3 gives the whole variable domain ETGVTQSPTHLIKTRGQQVTLRCSSQSGHNTVSWYQQALGQGPQFIFQYYREEENGRGNFPPRFSGLQFPNYSSELNVNALELDDSALYLCASSPMGGTSTDTQYFGPGTRLTVL.